This T cell receptor (beta chain) was profiled in a study of immune cell composition in non-small cell lung cancer. Findings and caveats of the study: Tumour TCR-beta clonality showed no significant link to smoking pack-years.

Germline V gene lookup returns CDR1 SNHLY and CDR2 FYNNEI. Germline trimming cut 6 bases from V and 3 bases from J; bases unmatched to any gene: 6. This CDR3 is 15 amino acids long. The protocol was immunoSEQ multiplex PCR, while the TCRdb copy is restricted to in-frame clones and leaves out a portion. The sample shows roughly 5,000 clones, 60% to 85% of them seen only once. On this clone: The antigen is not known.

The chain recombines TRBV2 with TRBJ1-4; TRBD1 agrees at 8 bases. This receptor was taken from a human donor with non-small cell lung cancer. What was sequenced was lung tumor tissue. The CDR3 sequence: CASSQTGVANEKLFF. The DNA of the CDR3 is TGTGCCAGCAGCCAGACAGGGGTAGCTAATGAAAAACTGTTTTTT.